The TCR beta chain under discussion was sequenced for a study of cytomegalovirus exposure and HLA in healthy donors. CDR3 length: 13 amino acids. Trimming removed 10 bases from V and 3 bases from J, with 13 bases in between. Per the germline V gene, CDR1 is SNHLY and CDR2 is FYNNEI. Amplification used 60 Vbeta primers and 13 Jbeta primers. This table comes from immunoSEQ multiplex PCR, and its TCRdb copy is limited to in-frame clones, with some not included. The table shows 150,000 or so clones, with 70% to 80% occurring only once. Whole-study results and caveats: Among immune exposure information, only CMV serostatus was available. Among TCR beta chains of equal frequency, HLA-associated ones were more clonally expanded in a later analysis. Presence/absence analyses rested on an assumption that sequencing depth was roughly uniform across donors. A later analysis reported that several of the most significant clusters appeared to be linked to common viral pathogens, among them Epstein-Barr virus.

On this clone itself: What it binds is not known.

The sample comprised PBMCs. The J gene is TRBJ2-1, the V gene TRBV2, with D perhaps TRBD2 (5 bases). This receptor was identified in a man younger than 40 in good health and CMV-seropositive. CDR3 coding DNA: TGTGCCACAAACCGCCGGGACTACAATGAGCAGTTCTTC. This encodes CATNRRDYNEQFF.